The TCR beta chain under discussion was sequenced for a study of control samples from healthy donors and cancer patients. The V and J ends lost 0 bases and 0 bases respectively, with 9 bases between them. The CDR3 spans 16 residues. Per germline, CDR1 SGDLS and CDR2 YYNGEE. Sequenced by immunoSEQ multiplex PCR; TCRdb stores in-frame clones only, minus some. The sample yields approximately 100,000 clones, around nine tenths seen once. Material: blood. The TCR sequence derives from a human donor in good health. The donor label of this sample is uncertain. This chain uses TRBV9 with TRBJ1-4; no clear D. CDR3 nucleotide sequence: TGTGCCAGCAGCGTAGGATCAGGCACAACTAATGAAAAACTGTTTTTT. Encoded protein: CASSVGSGTTNEKLFF.